Described below is a single T cell receptor (beta chain) sequence and its context. The target antigen is unknown. Measured with immunoSEQ multiplex PCR; TCRdb has only the in-frame clones, and not every one. The table shows tens of thousands of clones, with 70% to 90% occurring only once. This sample is drawn from a study of T cell responses to AZD1222 COVID-19 vaccine. Study-wide results and limits: Baseline antibody screening turned up just five to seven seropositive AZD1222 recipients.

Germline CDR1 and CDR2: SGHKS and YYEKEE (reference sequence). This CDR3 comprises 17 residues. V was cut by 1 base and J by 2 bases, with 17 bases left in between. Sample: peripheral blood, taken 28 days after the second AZD1222 dose. The receptor's source is an adult who received the AZD1222 COVID-19 vaccine. The genes are TRBV5-5 and TRBJ2-3; a possible D gene is TRBD2 (6 bases). The CDR3 DNA follows: TGTGCCAGCAGCTTGACCAATTTCCGCGGGATCACAGATACGCAGTATTTT. It encodes CASSLTNFRGITDTQYF.